The sequence of this TCR beta chain was determined in a study of glioma-infiltrating T cells. This clonotype showed up many times. The iRepertoire nested amplicon-rescue multiplex PCR amplified TCR alpha and beta CDR3s from RNA. A single record per CDR3 protein comes from TCRdb applying MiXCR to the multiplex PCR reads. The sample lists some 130,000 distinct CDR3 sequences; about 22% were seen once. The sample was glioma tissue, nonneoplastic brain tissue, or PBMCs (not recorded which). The source is a human donor with low-grade glioma or glioblastoma, undergoing nonglioma brain surgery, or in good health (not recorded which).

The DNA for the CDR3 is TGCAGTGCTAGAGAAGATTGGGACAGGGGGCTTTATAGCAATCAGCCCCAGCATTTT. Translation: CSAREDWDRGLYSNQPQHF. The V gene is TRBV20-1, the J gene TRBJ1-5; TRBD1 agrees at 12 bases. J gave up 0 bases and V 0 bases, and 9 bases lay outside the gene matches. In germline, CDR1 is DFQATT, CDR2 SNEGSKA (reference sequence). This CDR3 is built from 19 residues.